The source of this T cell receptor beta chain is a study of shared clonotypes between healthy human individuals. As for the study in general: Used for every donor were three CD4 naive, three CD4 memory, two CD8 naive and one CD8 memory plate. Overall study results and limits: A handful of donors had roughly 5% of their naive CD4 clonotypes in common. It was only blood that was sampled, and tissue repertoires likely differ.

Concerning this clone itself: Its matching antigen is unknown.

The CDR3 has 18 amino acids. The germline V and J ends were trimmed by 3 bases and 4 bases, with 23 bases remaining between them. Germline V gene data show CDR1 as SEHNR and CDR2 as FQNEAQ (reference sequence). Clones were read by immunoSEQ multiplex PCR, and TCRdb kept only the in-frame ones, dropping some. The data hold about 2.1 million clones, with just over 90% observed a single time. As defined, naive CD8 cells were CD45RO-negative and positively selected for CCR7, with terminally differentiated effector memory CD45RA+ cells excluded. Donors were healthy HIV-negative adults without recently reported acute infections or vaccinations.

This receptor was obtained from a man aged 18-30 years in good health. Some clones in this sample may be carry-over from other donors' samples. This chain links TRBV7-9 with TRBJ2-3; maybe TRBD1 (7 bases). Material for sequencing was naive CD8+ T cells from PBMCs. DNA of the CDR3: TGTGCCAGCAGCTTCGGGACAGCGTTCCCGGAGGGGGCAGATACGCAGTATTTT. It is translated as CASSFGTAFPEGADTQYF.